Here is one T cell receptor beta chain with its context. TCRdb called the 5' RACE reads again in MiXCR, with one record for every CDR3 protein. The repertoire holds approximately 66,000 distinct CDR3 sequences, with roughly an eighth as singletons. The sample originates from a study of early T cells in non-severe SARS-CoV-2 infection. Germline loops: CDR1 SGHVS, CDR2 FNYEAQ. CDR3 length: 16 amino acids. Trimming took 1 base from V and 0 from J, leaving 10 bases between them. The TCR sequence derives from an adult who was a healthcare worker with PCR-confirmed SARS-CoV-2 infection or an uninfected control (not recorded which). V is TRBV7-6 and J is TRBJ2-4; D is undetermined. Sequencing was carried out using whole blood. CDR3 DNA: TGTGCCAGCAGCTTAGTCGCAGGCGTAGCCAAAAACATTCAGTACTTC. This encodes CASSLVAGVAKNIQYF.